What follows are 21 T cell receptor beta chains derived from one specimen sequenced in a study of OX40 agonist ivuxolimab in advanced cancers. TCRdb's table, derived via immunoSEQ multiplex PCR, lists solely in-frame clones and lacks some. Among 20,000 to 30,000 clones listed, 75% to 90% were seen once. Specimen: CD4+ or CD8+ T cells sorted from blood, collected in a trial of the OX40 agonist ivuxolimab. These TCRs come from an adult with an advanced solid tumor such as melanoma, head and neck, liver or kidney cancer.

Here the CDR3 reads CASRPERGHNSPLHF. In DNA form, the CDR3 reads TGTGCCAGCAGACCGGAAAGGGGCCATAATTCACCCCTCCACTTT. This chain connects TRBV27 to TRBJ1-6; D is possibly TRBD1 (5 bases). CDR1 is MNHEY and CDR2 is SMNVEV in the germline V gene (reference sequence). This CDR3 spans 15 amino acids. Trimming left V 6 bases short and J 5 bases short, with 14 bases between.

This clone has only one observation. CDR3 protein: CSFSGQGRNIQYF. CDR3 bases: TGCAGCTTCTCCGGGCAGGGGAGGAACATTCAGTACTTC. The genes are TRBV29-1 and TRBJ2-4, with D possibly being TRBD1 or TRBD2 (6 bases each). The V gene lost 8 bases and the J gene lost 7 bases, with 18 bases spanning the gap. Germline V lookup: CDR1 SQVTM, CDR2 ANQGSEA. There are 13 residues in the CDR3.

The chain links TRBV7-8 to TRBJ2-3; 12 nucleotides match TRBD1. V trimming: 5 bases; J trimming: 4 bases; junction bases outside the gene matches: 4. The germline V gene has CDR1 SGHVS and CDR2 FQNEAQ. The CDR3 is 15 residues long. CDR3 DNA: TGTGCCAGCAGCCCCTGGGACAGGGGGCCAGATACGCAGTATTTT. It yields the protein CASSPWDRGPDTQYF.

The chain combines TRBV7-3 with TRBJ2-1; 9 positions match TRBD2. Germline loops: CDR1 SGHTA, CDR2 FQGTGA. This CDR3 has 18 residues. V lost 0 bases and J lost 9; bases outside the gene matches: 15. CDR3 nucleotide sequence: TGTGCCAGCAGCTTAACTCTTTCTGCGGGGGGGCCTCGTCGTGAGCAGTTCTTC. The encoded protein is CASSLTLSAGGPRREQFF.

The J gene is TRBJ1-2, the V gene TRBV2; 10 bases are a match to TRBD1. V gave up 11 bases and J gave up 12 bases; unmatched junction bases: 15. This CDR3 has 13 amino acids. Germline V lookup: CDR1 SNHLY, CDR2 FYNNEI. For the CDR3, the DNA is TGTGCCGGGAAATCCGGGACAGGGGCCGGCCACACCTTC. It translates to CAGKSGTGAGHTF.

The chain carries TRBV7-2 and TRBJ2-7; possible D gene TRBD2, 5 bases. The V end was cut by 2 bases, the J end by 3 bases, with 23 bases between. The CDR3 totals 18 residues. Germline values: CDR1 SGHTA, CDR2 FQGNSA. The DNA of the CDR3 is TGTGCCAGCAGCTTAAGGGTCGGGATTCAGGACGGATTCTACGAGCAGTACTTC. It is translated as CASSLRVGIQDGFYEQYF. Complete variable domain (other parts from reference TRBV7-2 and TRBJ2-7): GAGVSQSPSNKVTEKGKDVELRCDPISGHTALYWYRQSLGQGLEFLIYFQGNSAPDKSGLPSDRFSAERTGGSVSTLTIQRTQQEDSAVYLCASSLRVGIQDGFYEQYFGPGTRLTVT.

The chain couples TRBV30 to TRBJ2-3; no reliable D call. The V end was cut by 7 bases, the J end by 0 bases, with 11 bases between. The CDR3 covers 13 residues. Germline CDR1 reads GTSNPN; CDR2 reads SVGIG (reference sequence). The CDR3 DNA is TGTGCCTTGGGCTCCCCCAGCACAGATACGCAGTATTTT. Amino acids: CALGSPSTDTQYF. Drawing the rest from reference TRBV30 and TRBJ2-3, the complete variable domain is SQTIHQWPATLVQPVGSPLSLECTVEGTSNPNLYWYRQAAGRGLQLLFYSVGIGQISSEVPQNLSASRPQDRQFILSSKKLLLSDSGFYLCALGSPSTDTQYFGPGTRLTVL.

This clone was seen just once. The rearrangement uses TRBV2 and TRBJ2-2; TRBD1 agrees at 9 bases. J gave up 7 bases and V 6 bases, and 6 bases lay outside the gene matches. CDR3 length equals 14 residues. From germline, CDR1 is SNHLY and CDR2 FYNNEI. The CDR3, as DNA: TGTGCCAGCAGACCTACAGGGGGCCACGGGGAGCTGTTTTTT. Translated: CASRPTGGHGELFF. Full variable domain (missing parts from reference TRBV2 and TRBJ2-2): EPEVTQTPSHQVTQMGQEVILRCVPISNHLYFYWYRQILGQKVEFLVSFYNNEISEKSEIFDDQFSVERPDGSNFTLKIRSTKLEDSAMYFCASRPTGGHGELFFGEGSRLTVL.

V gene TRBV14 combines with J gene TRBJ2-2, with D tentatively TRBD2 (6 bases). The CDR3 has 16 residues. Germline CDR1 reads SGHDN; CDR2 reads FVKESK. V lost 1 base and J lost 0, with 9 bases in between. The CDR3 sequence: CASSQVRGPNTGELFF. CDR3 coding DNA: TGTGCCAGCAGCCAAGTGCGGGGACCGAACACCGGGGAGCTGTTTTTT. The variable domain in full, completed from reference TRBV14 and TRBJ2-2, reads EAGVTQFPSHSVIEKGQTVTLRCDPISGHDNLYWYRRVMGKEIKFLLHFVKESKQDESGMPNNRFLAERTGGTYSTLKVQPAELEDSGVYFCASSQVRGPNTGELFFGEGSRLTVL.

The chain links TRBV11-3 to TRBJ2-7; no reliable D call. This CDR3 has 12 residues. V lost 0 bases and J 2 bases, leaving 2 bases between the germline ends. The germline V gene has CDR1 SGHNT and CDR2 YENEEA. CDR3 loop: CASSLETYEQYF. CDR3 sequence (DNA): TGTGCCAGCAGCTTAGAAACCTACGAGCAGTACTTC.

The V and J genes are TRBV19 and TRBJ2-7; possibly TRBD1 for D (6 bases). Trimming removed 3 bases at V and 4 bases at J, with 13 bases between. The CDR3 runs to 14 residues. CDR1 LNHDA and CDR2 SQIVND come from the germline V gene (reference sequence). CDR3 loop: CASSIRDTDYEQYF. The CDR3 bases are TGTGCCAGTAGTATCCGGGACACCGATTACGAGCAGTACTTC.

The chain has TRBV6-5 and TRBJ2-5; 7 nucleotides match TRBD2. The CDR3 is 13 residues long. The germline V gene has CDR1 MNHEY and CDR2 SVGAGI. Unmatched junction bases numbered 10, after V lost 10 bases and J lost 5 bases. CDR3 residues: CATQPAGVETQYF. The CDR3 nucleotides are TGTGCCACCCAGCCTGCGGGGGTGGAGACCCAGTACTTC.

This chain uses TRBV5-6 with TRBJ1-1; possible D gene TRBD1, 6 bases. The CDR3 is 15 residues long. Between the trimmed V and J ends, which lost 4 bases and 2 bases, there was a span of 15 bases. CDR1 and CDR2 from the germline V gene are SGHDT and YYEEEE. In nucleotides, the CDR3 is TGTGCCAGCAGCCCAAATCTACAGGGAAACACTGAAGCTTTCTTT. This sequence encodes CASSPNLQGNTEAFF.

This clone occurred once. The J gene is TRBJ1-2, the V gene TRBV29-1, with a weak D call TRBD1 (5 bases). The CDR3 is 13 residues long. Deletions cut 4 bases from V and 10 bases from J, with 19 bases between. Germline V lookup: CDR1 SQVTM, CDR2 ANQGSEA. Written as DNA, the CDR3 is TGCAGCGTTGGCTCGGTGGCAGGCAGGGTCTACACCTTC. Its translation is CSVGSVAGRVYTF.

The chain couples TRBV7-2 to TRBJ2-3; TRBD2 matches 10 bases. CDR3 length: 17 amino acids. After removal of 5 bases from V and 4 bases from J, the junction contained 12 bases not matched to a gene. CDR1 SGHTA and CDR2 FQGNSA come from the germline V gene. The CDR3, as DNA: TGTGCCAGCAGCCCAGGTTCTAGCGGGAGACGATCAGATACGCAGTATTTT. This codes for CASSPGSSGRRSDTQYF.

This chain uses TRBV9 with TRBJ2-3, with 7 bases that match TRBD2. This CDR3 is built from 17 residues. Germline lookup yields CDR1 SGDLS and CDR2 YYNGEE. The ends lost 1 base at V and 0 bases at J; junction bases unmatched: 8. CDR3 sequence: CASSVSPLAASTDTQYF. The DNA for the CDR3 is TGTGCCAGCAGCGTATCTCCGCTAGCGGCTAGCACAGATACGCAGTATTTT.

The gene calls are TRBV5-4 and TRBJ1-2, with TRBD1 identical over 9 bases. Losses at the gene ends were 0 bases for V and 4 bases for J; bases not matched to a gene: 4. CDR3 length: 15 amino acids. Germline V gene sequence: CDR1 SGHNT, CDR2 YYREEE (reference sequence). The CDR3 nucleotides read TGTGCCAGCAGCTTGGCCGGGACAGGGTTCTATGGCTACACCTTC. Its protein product is CASSLAGTGFYGYTF.

The V gene is TRBV5-8, the J gene TRBJ1-1, with 7 bases fitting TRBD1. The V and J ends lost 4 bases and 5 bases, in that order; junction bases with no gene match: 8. The germline V gene has CDR1 SGHTS and CDR2 YDEGEE. This CDR3 has 14 residues. In nucleotides, the CDR3 is TGTGCCAGCAGCCCAGACGACAGGGATACTGAAGCTTTCTTT. This encodes CASSPDDRDTEAFF.

The rearrangement links TRBV29-1 to TRBJ2-1; TRBD2 matches at 7 bases. CDR1 and CDR2 (germline): SQVTM, ANQGSEA. The CDR3 sequence is 14 residues long. J was trimmed by 2 bases and V by 6 bases; bases with no gene match: 7. CDR3 in amino acids: CSVTGTMTYNEQFF. Written as DNA, the CDR3 is TGCAGCGTGACCGGGACTATGACCTACAATGAGCAGTTCTTC.

The chain has TRBV19 and TRBJ1-1, with 8 bases identical to TRBD1. This CDR3 region has 16 residues. Germline V gene sequence: CDR1 LNHDA, CDR2 SQIVND (reference sequence). J lost 1 base, V lost 4 bases, and 8 bases had no gene match. In nucleotides, the CDR3 is TGTGCCAGTAGTACTCGGACAGGGATGGCGAACACTGAAGCTTTCTTT. It translates to CASSTRTGMANTEAFF. The variable domain in full, with the rest retrieved from reference TRBV19 and TRBJ1-1, is DGGITQSPKYLFRKEGQNVTLSCEQNLNHDAMYWYRQDPGQGLRLIYYSQIVNDFQKGDIAEGYSVSREKKESFPLTVTSAQKNPTAFYLCASSTRTGMANTEAFFGQGTRLTVV.

This rearrangement joins TRBV7-3 to TRBJ2-2, with TRBD1 matching 9 bases. This CDR3 region has 18 residues. J lost 3 bases, V lost 3 bases, and 11 bases had no gene match. Germline V CDR1 and CDR2: SGHTA, FQGTGA. The CDR3 nucleotides are TGTGCCAGCAGCTTGGGGATGGGACAGGGCCGCCACACCGGGGAGCTGTTTTTT. Encoded protein: CASSLGMGQGRHTGELFF.